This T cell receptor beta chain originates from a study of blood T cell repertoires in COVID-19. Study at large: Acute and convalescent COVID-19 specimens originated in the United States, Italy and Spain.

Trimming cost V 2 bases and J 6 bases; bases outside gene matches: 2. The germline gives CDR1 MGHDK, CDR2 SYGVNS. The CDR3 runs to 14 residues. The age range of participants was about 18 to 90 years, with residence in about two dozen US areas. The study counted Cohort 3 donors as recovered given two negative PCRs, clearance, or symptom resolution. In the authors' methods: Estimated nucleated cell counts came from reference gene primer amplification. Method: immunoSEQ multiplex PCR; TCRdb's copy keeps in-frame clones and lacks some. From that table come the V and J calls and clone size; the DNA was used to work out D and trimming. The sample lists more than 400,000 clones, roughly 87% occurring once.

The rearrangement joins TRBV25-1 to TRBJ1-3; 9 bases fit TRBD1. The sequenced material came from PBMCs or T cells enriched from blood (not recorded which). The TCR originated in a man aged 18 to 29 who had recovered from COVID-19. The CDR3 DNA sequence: TGTGCCAGCAGTGAAAGGACAGGGGTAAACACCATATATTTT. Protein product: CASSERTGVNTIYF.